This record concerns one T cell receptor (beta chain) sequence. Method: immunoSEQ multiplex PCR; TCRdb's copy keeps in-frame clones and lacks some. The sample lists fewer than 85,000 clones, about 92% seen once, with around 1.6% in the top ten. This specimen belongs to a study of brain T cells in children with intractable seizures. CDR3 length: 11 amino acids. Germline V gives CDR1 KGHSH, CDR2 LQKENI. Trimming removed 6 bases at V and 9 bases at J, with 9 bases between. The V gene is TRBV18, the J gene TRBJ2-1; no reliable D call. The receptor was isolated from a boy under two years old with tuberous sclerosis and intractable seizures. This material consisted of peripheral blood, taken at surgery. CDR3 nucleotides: TGTGCCAGCTCGCCCTCGGGTGAGCAGTTCTTC. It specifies CASSPSGEQFF.